This T cell receptor (beta chain) came from a study of cytomegalovirus exposure and HLA in healthy donors. It was with 60 Vbeta and 13 Jbeta primers that the PCR ran. Assay used: immunoSEQ multiplex PCR; TCRdb lists only in-frame clones, some missing. This repertoire includes 130,000 to 150,000 clones. Notes on the study in general: Reported results showed that the classifier diagnosed cytomegalovirus status with high specificity and sensitivity. Follow-up analysis later connected one missense variant in DCLRE1C with trimming of TCR beta V- and J-genes.

CDR1 is MNHEY and CDR2 is SVGAGI in the germline V gene. The length of the CDR3 is 14 residues. The V end lost 2 bases, the J end lost 0 bases, and 8 bases lay between the germline ends. About this clone: As yet, its antigen is unknown.

The receptor was derived from a man aged 35 to 55 in good health and CMV-seronegative. The chain is built from TRBV6-5 and TRBJ2-7; D perhaps matches TRBD2 (5 bases). Sequencing input: PBMCs. The CDR3 sequence: CASSYAGFSYEQYF. CDR3 DNA sequence: TGTGCCAGCAGTTACGCGGGCTTCTCCTACGAGCAGTACTTC.